This record looks at one T cell receptor beta chain sequence and its context. This entry is derived from a study of blood T cell repertoires in COVID-19. Turning to the study itself: Acute and convalescent COVID-19 samples came from the United States, Italy and Spain. In each case, the material was cDNA or gDNA derived from T cells, B-cell-depleted T cells, or PBMCs.

With 6 bases removed from V and 4 bases from J, the gap between germline ends came to 15 bases. The germline V gene encodes CDR1 MNHEY and CDR2 SMNVEV (reference sequence). There are 14 residues in the CDR3. How the authors handled the data: Estimates of nucleated cell counts were drawn from the amplification of reference gene primers. The data were produced by immunoSEQ multiplex PCR, yet TCRdb's version contains in-frame clones alone and is incomplete. D and trimming were read from the DNA, whereas the V and J calls and clone size are those reported in that table. The sample includes about 310,000 clones, around 86% of them seen just once.

The source material was peripheral blood. The sequence was collected from a man aged 50-59 years with active or convalescent COVID-19. V usage is TRBV27 and J usage is TRBJ2-5, with TRBD2 as a possible D gene (6 bases). DNA of the CDR3: TGTGCCAGCAGCCTTGTGGGGGGTGCAGAGACCCAGTACTTC. Its protein product is CASSLVGGAETQYF.